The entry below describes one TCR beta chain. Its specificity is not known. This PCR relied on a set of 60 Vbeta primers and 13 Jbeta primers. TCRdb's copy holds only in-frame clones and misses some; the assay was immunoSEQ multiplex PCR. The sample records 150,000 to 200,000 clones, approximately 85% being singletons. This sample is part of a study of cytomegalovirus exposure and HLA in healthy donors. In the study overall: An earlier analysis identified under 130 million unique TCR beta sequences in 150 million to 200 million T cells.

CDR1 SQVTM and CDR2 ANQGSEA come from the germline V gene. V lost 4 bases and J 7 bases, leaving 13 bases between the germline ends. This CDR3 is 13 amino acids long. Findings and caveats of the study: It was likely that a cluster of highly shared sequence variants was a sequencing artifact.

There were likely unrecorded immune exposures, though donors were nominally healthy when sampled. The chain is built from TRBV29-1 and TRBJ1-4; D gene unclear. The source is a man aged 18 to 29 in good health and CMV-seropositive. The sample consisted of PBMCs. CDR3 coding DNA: TGCAGCGTTGGTTCCGCCTCCGGTGAAAAACTGTTTTTT. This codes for CSVGSASGEKLFF.